The 10 T cell receptor beta chains below were found in one sample sequenced in a study of prognosis after radiotherapy for stage I lung cancer. Genomic DNA was the source, and TCR beta CDR3 was amplified from it by two-round multiplex PCR. First-round PCR, the initial amplification, used primers specific to each TRBV and TRBJ gene. TCRdb fed the multiplex PCR reads into MiXCR, producing one record per CDR3 protein. The profile shows roughly 27,000 distinct CDR3 sequences, around 42% of them singletons. The specimen comprised PBMCs, sampled before or after stereotactic body radiation therapy (not recorded which). The source is a donor at least 50 years old with non-small cell lung cancer.

Comments on this clonotype: The junction departs from the called germline gene at one end, perhaps through a read error. The V call is TRBV10-3, the J call TRBJ2-1; 7 positions agree with TRBD1. The germline V gene encodes CDR1 ENHRY and CDR2 SYGVKD. This CDR3 is 16 amino acids long. DNA for the CDR3: TGTGCCAGCAGTATCCGCCAGGGGGTTACCTACAATGAGCAGTTCTTC. Its translation is CASSIRQGVTYNEQFF.

This clonotype was seen repeatedly, ten times or more. This sequence joins TRBV7-3 and TRBJ1-2; 9 nucleotides agree with TRBD1. Trimming removed 5 bases from V and 3 bases from J; junction bases left unmatched: 7. The CDR3 runs to 15 residues. CDR1 is SGHTA, CDR2 FQGTGA, per germline. For the CDR3, the DNA is TGTGCCAGCAGCCGAACAGGGGGCGCTGACTATGGCTACACCTTC. It encodes CASSRTGGADYGYTF.

In nucleotides, the CDR3 is TGTGCCAGCAGTTTGGGGGGGGGGGGGGGGAGAATGGAAGCTTTCTTT. Translating it yields CASSLGGGGGRMEAFF. The chain has TRBV12-3 or TRBV12-4 and TRBJ1-1, with D maybe TRBD1 (5 bases). Trimming left V 3 bases short and J 8 bases short, with 22 bases between. This CDR3 is built from 16 residues.

Note on this clonotype: The junction departs from germline at one end; a sequencing error may be responsible. This chain links TRBV28 with TRBJ1-3; 10 nucleotides agree with TRBD1. The CDR3 totals 16 residues. The V gene's germline CDR1 is MDHEN and CDR2 SYDVKM. The CDR3 DNA follows: TGCGCCAGCAGTTCTCAAGGGACAGGGGCCGGAAACACCATATGTTTT. This translates into CASSSQGTGAGNTICF.

As concerns this clonotype: The junction shows a germline mismatch at one end, possibly a read error. The V gene is TRBV6-4, the J gene TRBJ2-2; 7 nucleotides line up with TRBD2. This CDR3 has 15 amino acids. Germline V CDR1 and CDR2: MRHNA, SNTAGT. The CDR3 loop reads CSSSGLAANTGELFF. In DNA, the CDR3 is TGTTCCAGCAGTGGGCTAGCGGCCAACACCGGGGAGCTGTTTTTT.

This chain connects TRBV3-1 to TRBJ2-1, with 15 bases that match TRBD2. This CDR3 spans 15 amino acids. The germline V gene has CDR1 LGHDT and CDR2 YNNKEL (reference sequence). V was pared by 4 bases and J by 6 bases, with 1 base of the junction left unmatched. This CDR3 reads CASSRTSGRVNEQFF. Here the CDR3 DNA reads TGTGCCAGCAGCCGGACTAGCGGGAGGGTCAATGAGCAGTTCTTC.

This clonotype was seen a single time. This rearrangement joins TRBV4-1 to TRBJ1-5; D might be TRBD1 (6 bases). Germline values: CDR1 MGHRA, CDR2 YSYEKL. The CDR3 is 16 amino acids. Trimming took 1 base from V and 3 from J, leaving 13 bases between them. This CDR3 is CASSQVGNRVNQPQHF. The CDR3 DNA sequence: TGCGCCAGCAGCCAAGTCGGCAACAGGGTCAATCAGCCCCAGCATTTT.

V is TRBV19 and J is TRBJ2-5; 13 positions agree with TRBD2. Trimming took 3 bases from V and 4 from J; bases not matched to a gene: 2. Germline V gives CDR1 LNHDA, CDR2 SQIVND (reference sequence). This CDR3 has 15 residues. In DNA, the CDR3 is TGTGCCAGTAGTATGGGGACTAGCGGGGTAGAGACCCAGTACTTC. Translating it yields CASSMGTSGVETQYF.

The rearrangement links TRBV20-1 to TRBJ2-7; 8 bases are a match to TRBD2. V gave up 3 bases and J gave up 4 bases; unmatched junction bases: 11. The CDR3 is 15 amino acids. Germline CDR1 DFQATT, CDR2 SNEGSKA (reference sequence). Written as DNA, the CDR3 is TGCAGTGCTAGGCTCACTAGCGGTGGGTGTTACGAGCAGTACTTC. Encoded protein: CSARLTSGGCYEQYF.

Comments on this clonotype: This likely reflects a read error, since a far larger clone is one base away. The V gene is TRBV6-6, the J gene TRBJ2-1; the D gene is possibly TRBD2 (5 bases). V shed 0 bases and J shed 12 bases, with 12 bases lying between them. The germline CDR1 and CDR2 sequences are MNHNY and SVGAGI (reference sequence). This CDR3 has 13 amino acids. This CDR3 reads CASSYSTIPGQFF. The CDR3 bases are TGTGCCAGCAGTTACTCGACTATCCCGGGGCAGTTCTTC.